This T cell receptor beta chain appears in the sequencing data of a study of patients and donors after allogeneic stem cell transplantation (dated by TCRdb to about 2020). The sample holds many counts of this clonotype. What antigen it recognizes has not been identified. No base qualities exist here, and no much larger clone lies one base off it. The germline V gene encodes CDR1 MNHEY and CDR2 SVGAGI. Including cysteine and phenylalanine, the CDR3 has 14 amino acids. Only the CDR3 part of the read is kept: 42 bases, read in frame from the first base. The V and J ends are trimmed by 6 bases and 0 bases, leaving 8 bases between them. Library preparation employed RT-PCR. Sequencing was performed on a NextSeq 550. TCRdb trimmed the raw reads at Q25, called clones with MiXCR and kept productive beta chains. Rows merge per CDR3 protein into single entries with the most common DNA and genes. The sample data list some 87,000 distinct CDR3 sequences, and roughly 50% of these were observed just once. The leading ten clones occupy about 64% of the sample.

Recombination joined TRBV6-5 with TRBJ1-4, with no reliable assignment of the D segment. Sequenced input: blood, either unsorted or a sorted T cell fraction (not recorded which). The TCR sequence derives from a human donor who was either an allogeneic HSCT recipient or a stem cell or donor lymphocyte infusion donor (not recorded which). It is not recorded whose cells these are; they may come from a transplant donor. In nucleotide form, the sequence is TGTGCCAGCAGGGGCGGAGCAACTAATGAAAAACTGTTTTTT. The encoded protein is CASRGGATNEKLFF.